The 14 T cell receptor beta chains below were found in one sample sequenced in a study of T cell repertoires in ileal Crohn's disease. Assay used: immunoSEQ multiplex PCR; TCRdb lists only in-frame clones, some missing. This table holds some 8,000 clones, more than 75% found once. Sequencing used ileal tissue. The receptor source for this set is an adult with Crohn's disease.

This clone has just a few counts. The V and J genes are TRBV5-1 and TRBJ2-3; TRBD2 agrees at 7 bases. Losses at the gene ends were 4 bases for V and 2 bases for J; bases not matched to a gene: 4. Germline V gene lookup returns CDR1 SGHRS and CDR2 YFSETQ. The CDR3 consists of 14 residues. The CDR3 region is CASSPGLDTDTQYF. The DNA of the CDR3 is TGCGCCAGCAGCCCTGGACTAGACACAGATACGCAGTATTTT.

This clone was seen a few times. The chain has TRBV7-2 and TRBJ2-7; 9 bases are shared with TRBD2. J gave up 4 bases and V 1 base, and 5 bases lay outside the gene matches. This CDR3 contains 15 residues. Germline-derived CDR1 and CDR2 are SGHTA and FQGNSA. The CDR3 coding sequence is TGTGCCAGCAGCTTAGGAGCTAGCGGGATGTACGAGCAGTACTTC. This gives the protein CASSLGASGMYEQYF.

V and J are TRBV11-3 and TRBJ2-1, with 10 positions matching TRBD2. This CDR3 is built from 17 residues. V gave up 0 bases and J gave up 4 bases; unmatched junction bases: 6. Per the germline V gene, CDR1 is SGHNT and CDR2 is YENEEA. The CDR3 sequence is CASSLDPSGRAYNEQFF. The CDR3 DNA reads as TGTGCCAGCAGCTTAGATCCTAGCGGGAGAGCTTACAATGAGCAGTTCTTC. The variable domain in full, with the rest retrieved from reference TRBV11-3 and TRBJ2-1, is EAGVVQSPRYKIIEKKQPVAFWCNPISGHNTLYWYLQNLGQGPELLIRYENEEAVDDSQLPKDRFSAERLKGVDSTLKIQPAELGDSAVYLCASSLDPSGRAYNEQFFGPGTRLTVL.

In its sample, this clone was seen once. The chain couples TRBV9 to TRBJ1-2; 10 bases fit TRBD1. Germline CDR1 SGDLS, CDR2 YYNGEE. This CDR3 contains 14 residues. Trimming removed 0 bases from V and 5 bases from J; junction bases left unmatched: 1. CDR3 sequence: CASSVGQGAYGYTF. The CDR3 region has the DNA TGTGCCAGCAGCGTAGGACAGGGGGCTTATGGCTACACCTTC.

This clone was recorded only once. The rearrangement joins TRBV7-9 to TRBJ1-2; tentatively, D is TRBD1 (5 bases). Trimming removed 0 bases at V and 13 bases at J, with 12 bases between. Germline V gene sequence: CDR1 SEHNR, CDR2 FQNEAQ (reference sequence). This CDR3 contains 12 residues. The CDR3 loop reads CASSLAFRVITF. Here the CDR3 DNA reads TGTGCCAGCAGCTTAGCCTTCAGGGTAATCACCTTC.

As to this clone: This specimen includes other DNA sequences encoding the same CDR3. The chain carries TRBV5-5 and TRBJ1-1; possibly TRBD1 for D (5 bases). From germline, CDR1 is SGHKS and CDR2 YYEKEE (reference sequence). This CDR3 is built from 14 residues. V shed 0 bases and J shed 2 bases, with 8 bases lying between them. The CDR3 here is CASSLAGRNTEAFF. The CDR3 DNA follows: TGTGCCAGCAGCTTGGCAGGGCGCAACACTGAAGCTTTCTTT.

The chain is built from TRBV28 and TRBJ2-2; 7 bases agree with TRBD1. In germline, CDR1 is MDHEN, CDR2 SYDVKM. The CDR3 length is 14 residues. The V segment lost 5 bases and the J segment 7 bases; nucleotides outside the gene matches: 7. In DNA, the CDR3 is TGTGCCAGCAGTCCTACAGGGGTGGGCGGGGAGCTGTTTTTT. This encodes CASSPTGVGGELFF.

The chain is built from TRBV7-2 and TRBJ2-7, with unresolved D. V lost 2 bases, J lost 6 bases, and 8 bases lay in between. There are 12 residues in the CDR3. Germline-derived CDR1 and CDR2 are SGHTA and FQGNSA. The DNA of the CDR3 is TGTGCCAGCAGCTTAAATCGCCTCGAGCAGTACTTC. It yields the protein CASSLNRLEQYF.

The rearrangement links TRBV27 to TRBJ1-5; D is possibly TRBD1 (5 bases). The V gene lost 5 bases and the J gene lost 2 bases, with 16 bases spanning the gap. The CDR3 is 16 amino acids. Germline V gene data show CDR1 as MNHEY and CDR2 as SMNVEV (reference sequence). The CDR3 DNA reads as TGTGCCAGCAGTCCGAACCGGGGGGTCGGCAATCAGCCCCAGCATTTT. It specifies CASSPNRGVGNQPQHF.

This chain joins TRBV7-2 and TRBJ2-5; 12 nucleotides align to TRBD1. With V trimmed by 1 base and J by 6 bases, 6 bases remained unmatched. Germline V gene sequence: CDR1 SGHTA, CDR2 FQGNSA. CDR3 size: 16 residues. This CDR3 is CASSLVGTGGLKTQYF. As DNA, the CDR3 is TGTGCCAGCAGCTTAGTAGGGACAGGGGGCCTTAAGACCCAGTACTTC. Full variable domain (missing parts from reference TRBV7-2 and TRBJ2-5): GAGVSQSPSNKVTEKGKDVELRCDPISGHTALYWYRQSLGQGLEFLIYFQGNSAPDKSGLPSDRFSAERTGGSVSTLTIQRTQQEDSAVYLCASSLVGTGGLKTQYFGPGTRLLVL.

The rearrangement joins TRBV11-3 to TRBJ2-1; TRBD2 matches at 10 bases. The CDR3 consists of 14 residues. The germline V gene encodes CDR1 SGHNT and CDR2 YENEEA. V lost 6 bases to trimming and J lost 5 bases; unmatched junction nucleotides: 4. The CDR3 region has the DNA TGTGCCAGCAGTCAAGCGGGGGGGGACAATGAGCAGTTCTTC. Its translation is CASSQAGGDNEQFF.

This clone was seen just once. CDR3 in amino acids: CASSFQRLGFIIYEQYF. For the CDR3, the DNA is TGTGCCAGCAGTTTTCAACGATTAGGGTTTATCATCTACGAGCAGTACTTC. The chain uses TRBV27 and TRBJ2-7, with D uncertain. Between the trimmed V and J ends, which lost 3 bases and 3 bases, there was a span of 21 bases. Germline-derived CDR1 and CDR2 are MNHEY and SMNVEV (reference sequence). The CDR3 contains 17 residues.

The chain recombines TRBV7-3 with TRBJ2-2; D might be TRBD2 (5 bases). The CDR3 length is 15 residues. CDR1 and CDR2 (germline): SGHTA, FQGTGA. V lost 3 bases, J lost 9 bases, and 17 bases lay in between. Here the CDR3 reads CASSFGGRTDRELFF. The CDR3 region has the DNA TGTGCCAGCAGCTTCGGTGGGAGAACTGACCGGGAGCTGTTTTTT.

In its sample, this clone was seen a few times. The chain employs TRBV13 and TRBJ2-7; no firm D call. Per germline, CDR1 PRHDT and CDR2 FYEKMQ (reference sequence). The CDR3 is made up of 14 amino acids. With 3 bases removed from V and 2 bases from J, the gap between germline ends came to 11 bases. This CDR3 reads CASSFRNRAYEQYF. The DNA for the CDR3 is TGTGCCAGCAGCTTCCGTAATAGGGCCTACGAGCAGTACTTC.